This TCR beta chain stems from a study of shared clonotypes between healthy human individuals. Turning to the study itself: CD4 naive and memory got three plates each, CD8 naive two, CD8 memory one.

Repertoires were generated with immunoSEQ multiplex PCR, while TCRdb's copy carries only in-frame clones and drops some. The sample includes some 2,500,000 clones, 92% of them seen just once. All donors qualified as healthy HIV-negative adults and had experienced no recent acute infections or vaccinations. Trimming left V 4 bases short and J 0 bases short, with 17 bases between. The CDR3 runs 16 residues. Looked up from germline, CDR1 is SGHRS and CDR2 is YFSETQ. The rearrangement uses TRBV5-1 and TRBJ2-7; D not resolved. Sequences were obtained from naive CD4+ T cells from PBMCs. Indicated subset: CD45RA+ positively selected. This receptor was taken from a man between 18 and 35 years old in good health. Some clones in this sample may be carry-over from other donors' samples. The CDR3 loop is CASSPPSGRTSYEQYF. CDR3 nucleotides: TGCGCCAGCAGCCCGCCCTCAGGCAGGACCTCCTACGAGCAGTACTTC.